This TCR beta chain appears in the sequencing data of a study of blood T cell repertoires in COVID-19 (dated by TCRdb to 2019 to 2021). About the study as a whole: The collaborator samples originated in the United States, Italy and Spain and spanned the acute and convalescent phases of COVID-19. The material from the prospective study consisted of cDNA or gDNA derived from T cells, B-cell-depleted T cells, or PBMCs. Subjects who had been exposed to COVID-19, were actively infected with it, or had recovered from it provided the deeply sampled blood TCRbeta repertoires that made up the dataset. The repertoires were released in a freely available public database intended as a resource for research on the immune response to SARS-CoV-2. The samples were drawn from the first 160 participants of the ongoing ImmuneRACE study and from some 1,300 subjects provided by 6 global collaborators. A de-identified subject ID, COVID-19 status, age in years and sex were almost always included in the sample metadata. Where available, HLA class I and class II types were obtained from metadata supplied by the sample provider rather than from assay-based typing. Study-wide findings and limitations: The amount of clinical and demographic metadata varied by source and participant and was provided uncurated.

Samples from volunteer blood donors who had recovered from COVID-19 were contributed by a second Seattle source. The collaborating institutions used their own protocols to collect whole blood in K2EDTA tubes. For TCRbeta analysis, collaborators shipped samples as frozen whole blood, isolated PBMCs, or DNA extracted from either of those sample types. The immunoSEQ Assay, a bias-controlled multiplex PCR, was used to amplify TCRbeta CDR3 regions from genomic DNA. As for the original processing: Nucleated cell counts per sample were estimated from amplification of reference gene primers within the assay. To quantify the absolute abundance of each unique TCRbeta CDR3 rearrangement, sequence reads were collapsed and filtered. Productive Simpson clonality was computed per sample as the square root of Simpson's diversity index over productive rearrangements. This is the immuneACCESS table as TCRdb keeps it, with only in-frame sequences that have V and J called. A part of the clones is gone; compared with another copy, unresolved V genes explain less than half, and the rest is unexplained. Clonal size and the V and J genes are those of that table, whereas D and trimming came from the DNA. The sample yields around 250,000 clones; 65% to 85% were counted once. Over 1.5% of the sample is in the top ten clones.

As regards this clone: The specificity of this receptor is unknown. No base qualities exist here, and no much larger clone lies one base off it.

The receptor comes from a woman between 40 and 55 years old who had recovered from COVID-19. Input material: peripheral blood.

The CDR3 amino acid sequence is: CASSPGTELSNQPQHF. The nucleotide sequence reads TGCGCCAGCAGCCCGGGGACAGAACTTAGCAATCAGCCCCAGCATTTT. The V gene is TRBV5-1 and the J gene is TRBJ1-5; 7 middle bases align to TRBD1. CDR1 and CDR2 (SGHRS, YFSETQ) derive from the germline V gene. The cysteine opens and the phenylalanine closes a CDR3 of 16 amino acids. The retained sequence is limited to the CDR3, 48 bases, with the frame set at the first base. Trimming takes 4 bases off V and 0 bases off J; junction bases not matched to a gene: 7.